This entry features one T cell receptor beta chain sequence. V lost 1 base and J lost 6; bases outside the gene matches: 6. The CDR3 sequence is 15 residues long. Germline CDR1 reads MGHRA; CDR2 reads YSYEKL. The data were taken from a study of T cell changes during pregnancy in multiple sclerosis. Sequencing used immunoSEQ multiplex PCR; TCRdb keeps in-frame clones, though not all of them. Of around 53,000 clones in the sample, roughly 90% were seen once. The genes are TRBV4-1 and TRBJ2-1; 7 bases match TRBD2. Sequenced material: CD8+ T cells from peripheral blood mononuclear cells, taken before pregnancy. This clonotype originated in a female donor with multiple sclerosis, enrolled in a pregnancy study. CDR3 protein: CASSQVERGPNEQFF. The CDR3 DNA is TGCGCCAGCAGCCAAGTTGAGCGGGGCCCCAATGAGCAGTTCTTC.